The 15 T cell receptor beta chains below all came from one sample that was sequenced in a study of cytomegalovirus exposure and HLA in healthy donors. Primers: 60 Vbeta forward and 13 Jbeta reverse. TCRdb keeps only in-frame clones here, not all; method: immunoSEQ multiplex PCR. The sample comprises around 270,000 clones, about 80% of which are singletons, and roughly 0.3% rests with the top ten. The sample taken for sequencing was PBMCs. These receptors originate from a girl aged 2 to 10 in good health and CMV-seronegative.

The chain combines TRBV7-9 with TRBJ2-5; a possible D gene is TRBD2 (5 bases). This CDR3 is built from 15 residues. The ends were cut back, 2 bases at V and 5 bases at J, with 15 bases in the middle. CDR1 is SEHNR and CDR2 is FQNEAQ in the germline V gene (reference sequence). CDR3 nucleotide sequence: TGTGCCAGCAGCTTACCGAAAGGGAGCCTTGAGACCCAGTACTTC. Translated, it gives CASSLPKGSLETQYF.

This rearrangement joins TRBV4-1 to TRBJ1-2, with D unresolved. Germline CDR1 and CDR2: MGHRA and YSYEKL. CDR3 length: 15 residues. V was cut by 3 bases and J by 3 bases, with 14 bases left in between. The CDR3: CASSQAYGVHYGYTF. Written as DNA, the CDR3 is TGCGCCAGCAGCCAGGCTTACGGGGTGCACTATGGCTACACCTTC.

In its sample, this clone was seen once. The rearrangement joins TRBV18 to TRBJ2-2, with TRBD2 matching over 10 bases. CDR3 length equals 15 residues. Trimming at V came to 4 bases and at J to 7 bases, leaving 6 bases not matched to a gene. Per germline, CDR1 KGHSH and CDR2 LQKENI. In DNA form, the CDR3 reads TGTGCCAGCTCACAGCGGGAGGGGCTCGTCGGGGAGCTGTTTTTT. This translates into CASSQREGLVGELFF.

V is TRBV6-1 and J is TRBJ2-1; 10 nucleotides line up with TRBD2. V was pared by 8 bases and J by 8 bases, with 12 bases of the junction left unmatched. The CDR3 is made up of 15 amino acids. CDR1 is MNHNS, CDR2 SASEGT, per germline. CDR3 protein: CASGASGGAFDEQFF. The DNA for the CDR3 is TGTGCCAGCGGCGCCAGCGGGGGGGCTTTCGATGAGCAGTTCTTC.

The gene calls are TRBV5-6 and TRBJ1-6, with 8 bases aligning to TRBD1. The CDR3 is 14 amino acids. The germline V gene has CDR1 SGHDT and CDR2 YYEEEE. Losses at the gene ends were 0 bases for V and 7 bases for J; bases not matched to a gene: 0. The CDR3 DNA reads as TGTGCCAGCAGCTTGGGGGACAGGAATTCACCCCTCCACTTT. This encodes CASSLGDRNSPLHF.

J is TRBJ1-2 and V is TRBV20-1; a possible D gene is TRBD1 (5 bases). Germline V gene lookup returns CDR1 DFQATT and CDR2 SNEGSKA (reference sequence). CDR3 length equals 11 residues. The ends were cut back, 5 bases at V and 8 bases at J, with 12 bases in the middle. The CDR3 DNA reads TGCAGTGCTGAGCAGGGACTAGGCTACACCTTC. It yields the protein CSAEQGLGYTF.

The rearrangement uses TRBV2 and TRBJ2-3; D unresolved. This CDR3 has 12 amino acids. V lost 7 bases and J lost 1, with 6 bases in between. Germline V gene sequence: CDR1 SNHLY, CDR2 FYNNEI. The CDR3 DNA sequence: TGTGCCAGCATTCAGGGCACAGATACGCAGTATTTT. This translates into CASIQGTDTQYF. Full variable domain (remainder filled in from reference TRBV2 and TRBJ2-3): EPEVTQTPSHQVTQMGQEVILRCVPISNHLYFYWYRQILGQKVEFLVSFYNNEISEKSEIFDDQFSVERPDGSNFTLKIRSTKLEDSAMYFCASIQGTDTQYFGPGTRLTVL.

The CDR3, as DNA: TGTGCCAGCAGCCTTTCGGCTAGCGGACACAATGAGCAGTTCTTC. Protein: CASSLSASGHNEQFF. This sequence joins TRBV5-4 and TRBJ2-1; TRBD2 agrees at 7 bases. V shed 4 bases and J 5 bases; nucleotides not matched to a gene: 9. Germline CDR1 SGHNT, CDR2 YYREEE (reference sequence). CDR3 length: 15 residues.

This chain connects TRBV28 to TRBJ2-3; D possibly corresponds to TRBD2 (6 bases). With 6 bases removed from V and 6 bases from J, the gap between germline ends came to 16 bases. Germline V CDR1 and CDR2: MDHEN, SYDVKM. This CDR3 region has 14 residues. CDR3 protein: CASRWGDPPDTQYF. As DNA, the CDR3 is TGTGCCAGCAGGTGGGGGGATCCCCCCGATACGCAGTATTTT.

This sequence joins TRBV5-1 and TRBJ2-1, with D perhaps TRBD2 (5 bases). The length of the CDR3 is 14 residues. CDR1 is SGHRS, CDR2 YFSETQ, per germline. V dropped 7 bases and J dropped 2 bases, with 13 bases sitting between them. The CDR3 region is CASDISGPYNEQFF. CDR3 coding DNA: TGCGCCAGCGATATAAGCGGACCCTACAATGAGCAGTTCTTC.

The chain joins TRBV5-1 to TRBJ2-4; 13 bases align to TRBD2. The germline V gene has CDR1 SGHRS and CDR2 YFSETQ. Losses at the gene ends were 4 bases for V and 0 bases for J; bases not matched to a gene: 4. The CDR3 spans 17 residues. For the CDR3, the DNA is TGCGCCAGCAGCACCGGACTAGCGGGAGTAGCCAAAAACATTCAGTACTTC. The encoded protein is CASSTGLAGVAKNIQYF.

The CDR3 coding sequence is TGTGCCAGCAGTCCGCGAGGGCGACCCGATTACAATGAGCAGTTCTTC. It specifies CASSPRGRPDYNEQFF. The chain employs TRBV27 and TRBJ2-1; a weak D match, TRBD2 (5 bases). Germline V CDR1 and CDR2: MNHEY, SMNVEV (reference sequence). There are 16 residues in the CDR3. V was clipped by 5 bases and J by 4 bases, with 18 bases between them.

This clone was found a few times. J is TRBJ1-2 and V is TRBV4-2; no definite D call. The CDR3 runs to 15 residues. From germline, CDR1 is LGHNA and CDR2 YNFKEQ. V was pared by 0 bases and J by 3 bases, with 11 bases between. CDR3: CASSQEEGGYYGYTF. The CDR3, as DNA: TGTGCCAGCAGCCAAGAAGAGGGAGGGTACTATGGCTACACCTTC.

This chain connects TRBV4-1 to TRBJ1-2, with 7 bases that match TRBD1. V lost 6 bases to trimming and J lost 4 bases; unmatched junction nucleotides: 8. The CDR3 consists of 14 residues. Germline V gene sequence: CDR1 MGHRA, CDR2 YSYEKL. The CDR3 nucleotides read TGCGCCAGCAGTTACAGGGGAAGATTCTATGGCTACACCTTC. Translated, it gives CASSYRGRFYGYTF.

V is TRBV5-1 and J is TRBJ2-5, with D maybe TRBD1 (5 bases). Looked up from germline, CDR1 is SGHRS and CDR2 is YFSETQ. Trimming left V 0 bases short and J 5 bases short, with 11 bases between. The CDR3 covers 14 residues. Here the CDR3 DNA reads TGCGCCAGCAGCTTGGAAGGGGCGTGGGAGACCCAGTACTTC. This encodes CASSLEGAWETQYF.